This T cell receptor (beta chain) was sequenced during a study of blood T cell repertoires in COVID-19. V dropped 2 bases and J dropped 4 bases, with 11 bases sitting between them. This CDR3 is 14 amino acids long. CDR1 is KGHSH and CDR2 is LQKENI in the germline V gene. Profiling relied on immunoSEQ multiplex PCR, and the TCRdb table lists in-frame clones only, not all of them. Here the sample spans 200,000 or so clones, approximately 80% being singletons. Those who participated ranged in age from about 18 to 89 years and resided in some 24 US areas. Assignments of participants to cohorts depended upon their own reported clinical history.

The chain recombines TRBV18 with TRBJ2-5, with D perhaps matching TRBD2 (5 bases). Source material: PBMCs or T cells enriched from blood (not recorded which). The origin of this receptor is a man between 60 and 75 years old who had recovered from COVID-19. CDR3 sequence: CASSPGLEGETQYF. Written as DNA, the CDR3 is TGTGCCAGCTCACCAGGACTCGAGGGAGAGACCCAGTACTTC.